These 8 T cell receptor beta chains came from one sample sequenced in a study of blood T cell repertoires in COVID-19. Generated by immunoSEQ multiplex PCR, the TCRdb table keeps only in-frame clones and is missing some. The repertoire holds 100,000 to 130,000 clones, 90% to 95% seen once, with roughly 1.2% in the top ten. The sample consisted of peripheral blood. These receptors all come from a woman aged 30 to 39 with acute or convalescent COVID-19.

V and J are TRBV27 and TRBJ2-1; the match to TRBD2 covers 11 bases. V shed 2 bases, J shed 0 bases, and the junction held 6 bases outside the gene matches. The CDR3 totals 18 residues. Germline V CDR1 and CDR2: MNHEY, SMNVEV (reference sequence). CDR3 nucleotide sequence: TGTGCCAGCAGTTTAAGGCTAGCGGGGGGCTTCTCCTACAATGAGCAGTTCTTC. This encodes CASSLRLAGGFSYNEQFF.

This sequence joins TRBV15 and TRBJ2-1; the match to TRBD2 covers 9 bases. This CDR3 is 15 amino acids long. CDR1 and CDR2 from the germline V gene are LNHNV and YYDKDF (reference sequence). The ends lost 6 bases at V and 6 bases at J; junction bases unmatched: 9. This CDR3 reads CATRPTSGYANEQFF. The CDR3 coding sequence is TGTGCCACCAGACCCACTAGCGGGTACGCCAATGAGCAGTTCTTC.

The chain has TRBV19 and TRBJ2-1; 8 bases map to TRBD2. With V trimmed by 5 bases and J by 0 bases, 9 bases remained unmatched. Germline V gene lookup returns CDR1 LNHDA and CDR2 SQIVND (reference sequence). This CDR3 is built from 17 residues. CDR3 sequence reads: CASSDQTSVRSYNEQFF. CDR3 coding DNA: TGTGCCAGTAGTGACCAGACTAGCGTCCGCTCCTACAATGAGCAGTTCTTC.

The chain couples TRBV29-1 to TRBJ2-3, with 10 bases aligning to TRBD2. The CDR3 has 14 residues. V gave up 1 base and J gave up 4 bases; unmatched junction bases: 2. Germline V CDR1 and CDR2: SQVTM, ANQGSEA. CDR3 nucleotide sequence: TGCAGCGTTGAAGCTAGCGGGGGCGCAGATACGCAGTATTTT. This codes for CSVEASGGADTQYF.

The chain has TRBV6-5 and TRBJ1-6; a weak D match, TRBD1 (6 bases). Germline lookup yields CDR1 MNHEY and CDR2 SVGAGI. This CDR3 spans 15 amino acids. Deletions cut 5 bases from V and 5 bases from J, with 13 bases between. The CDR3, as DNA: TGTGCCAGCAGTCACGGGACATCGAATAATTCACCCCTCCACTTT. As protein: CASSHGTSNNSPLHF.

The V and J genes are TRBV19 and TRBJ1-6; 10 nucleotides agree with TRBD1. With 6 bases clipped from V and 7 bases from J, the junction kept 9 bases outside the gene matches. Germline CDR1 is LNHDA and CDR2 is SQIVND (reference sequence). The CDR3 contains 16 residues. CDR3 DNA sequence: TGTGCCAGTAGAGGACAGGGGGTTTCAGGGAATTCACCCCTCCACTTT. Protein sequence: CASRGQGVSGNSPLHF. The whole variable domain, remainder taken from reference TRBV19 and TRBJ1-6, is DGGITQSPKYLFRKEGQNVTLSCEQNLNHDAMYWYRQDPGQGLRLIYYSQIVNDFQKGDIAEGYSVSREKKESFPLTVTSAQKNPTAFYLCASRGQGVSGNSPLHFGNGTRLTVT.

This clone was observed a single time. This rearrangement joins TRBV12-2 to TRBJ2-1; no check of the table's D call, TRBD2, against the DNA was made. TRBV12-2 is tagged as a pseudogene. The CDR3 consists of 19 residues. In nucleotides, the CDR3 is TGTGCAAGTCGCGTGACCTTCTCAAGACGGGAGGTCACCTACAATGAGCAGTTCTTC. Protein: CASRVTFSRREVTYNEQFF.

The rearrangement joins TRBV3-1 (or the pseudogene TRBV3-2) to TRBJ2-3, with 8 bases matching TRBD2. The CDR3 has 18 residues. Trimming took 0 bases from V and 0 from J; bases not matched to a gene: 8. CDR1 and CDR2 from the germline V gene are LGHDT and YNNKEL (reference sequence). CDR3 amino acids: CASSQENVGGGSTDTQYF. As DNA, the CDR3 is TGTGCCAGCAGCCAAGAAAATGTTGGCGGGGGGAGCACAGATACGCAGTATTTT.